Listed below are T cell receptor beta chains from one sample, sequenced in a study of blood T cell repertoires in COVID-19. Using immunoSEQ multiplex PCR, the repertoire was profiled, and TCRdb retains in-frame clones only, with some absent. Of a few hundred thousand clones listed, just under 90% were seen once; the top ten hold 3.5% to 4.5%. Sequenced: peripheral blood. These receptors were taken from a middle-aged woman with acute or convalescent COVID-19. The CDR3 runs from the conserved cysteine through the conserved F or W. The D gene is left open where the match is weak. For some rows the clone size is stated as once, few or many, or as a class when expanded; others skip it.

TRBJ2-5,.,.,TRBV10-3,CAISDDSRETQYF,TGTGCCATCAGTGATGACTCGCGAGAGACCCAGTACTTC
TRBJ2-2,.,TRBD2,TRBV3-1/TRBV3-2,CASSQSLRGDAGELFF,TGTGCCAGCAGCCAGAGCCTCCGGGGGGACGCCGGGGAGCTGTTTTTT
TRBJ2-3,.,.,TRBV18,CASSPRAGLSTDTQYF,TGTGCCAGCTCACCCCGCGCCGGACTGTCCACAGATACGCAGTATTTT
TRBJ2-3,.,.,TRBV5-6,CASSFGGAVLTTDTQYF,TGTGCCAGCAGCTTTGGTGGTGCGGTCCTAACCACAGATACGCAGTATTTT
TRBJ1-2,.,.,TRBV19,CASGQGSYGYTF,TGTGCCAGTGGTCAGGGCAGCTATGGCTACACCTTC
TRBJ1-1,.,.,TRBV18,CASSPTSIIIPGNSAEAFF,TGTGCCAGCTCACCCACATCCATCATCATACCAGGTAATTCCGCTGAAGCTTTCTTT
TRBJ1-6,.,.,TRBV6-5,CASNSNSPLHF,TGTGCCAGCAACTCCAATTCACCCCTCCACTTT
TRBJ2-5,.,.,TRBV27,CASSPRPDAETQYF,TGTGCCAGCAGTCCTAGACCCGATGCGGAGACCCAGTACTTC
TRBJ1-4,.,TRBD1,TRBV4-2,CASSQEMTGTGIRLFF,TGTGCCAGCAGCCAAGAGATGACTGGGACAGGGATTCGACTGTTTTTT
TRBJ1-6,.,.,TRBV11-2,CASSLDPVADSPLHF,TGTGCCAGCAGCTTAGATCCAGTGGCCGATTCACCCCTCCACTTT
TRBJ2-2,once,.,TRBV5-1,CASSLVGVDTGELFF,TGCGCCAGCAGCTTGGTAGGGGTGGACACCGGGGAGCTGTTTTTT
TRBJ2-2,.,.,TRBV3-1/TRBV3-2,CASSPRTTLSSGELFF,TGTGCCAGCAGCCCGCGGACAACTCTAAGCTCCGGGGAGCTGTTTTTT
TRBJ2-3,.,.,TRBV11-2,CASSLRGLSTDTQYF,TGTGCCAGCAGCTTACGCGGACTCAGCACAGATACGCAGTATTTT
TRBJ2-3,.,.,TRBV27,CASSSSSTDTQYF,TGTGCCAGCAGTTCCTCCAGCACAGATACGCAGTATTTT
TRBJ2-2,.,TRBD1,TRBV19,CATRTGVNTGELFF,TGTGCCACCCGGACAGGGGTGAACACCGGGGAGCTGTTTTTT
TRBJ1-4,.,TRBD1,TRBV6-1,CASSEGQTNEKLFF,TGTGCCAGCAGTGAGGGACAGACTAATGAAAAACTGTTTTTT
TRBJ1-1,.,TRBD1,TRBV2,CASSQQGVGTEAFF,TGTGCCAGCAGCCAACAGGGGGTGGGCACTGAAGCTTTCTTT
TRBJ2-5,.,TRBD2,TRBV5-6,CASSSGLAEETQYF,TGTGCCAGCAGCTCGGGACTAGCGGAGGAGACCCAGTACTTC
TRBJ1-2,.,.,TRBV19,CASSILAGQGDGYTF,TGTGCCAGTAGTATTTTGGCAGGGCAGGGTGATGGCTACACCTTC
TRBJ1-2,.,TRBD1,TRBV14,CASSHGTGQANYGYTF,TGTGCCAGCAGCCACGGGACAGGCCAAGCTAACTATGGCTACACCTTC
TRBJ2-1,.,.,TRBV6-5,CASSYRGANEQFF,TGTGCCAGCAGTTACCGGGGGGCCAATGAGCAGTTCTTC
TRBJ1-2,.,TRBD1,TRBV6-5,CATRVPGQGNYGYTF,TGTGCCACCCGAGTCCCGGGACAGGGGAACTATGGCTACACCTTC
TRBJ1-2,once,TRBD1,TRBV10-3,CAITATGGDNYGYTF,TGTGCCATCACCGCTACAGGGGGGGATAACTATGGCTACACCTTC
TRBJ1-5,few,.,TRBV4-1,CASSQEGFAGVQPQHF,TGCGCCAGCAGCCAAGAAGGTTTTGCAGGGGTTCAGCCCCAGCATTTT
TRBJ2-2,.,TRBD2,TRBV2,CASSESGRGLAGGPNTGELFF,TGTGCCAGCAGTGAAAGTGGTCGAGGACTAGCGGGGGGACCGAACACCGGGGAGCTGTTTTTT
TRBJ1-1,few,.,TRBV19,CASSISVNTEAFF,TGTGCCAGTAGTATATCCGTGAACACTGAAGCTTTCTTT
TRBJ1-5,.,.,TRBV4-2,CASSHRGSNQPQHF,TGTGCCAGCAGCCATCGGGGTAGCAATCAGCCCCAGCATTTT
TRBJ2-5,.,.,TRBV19,CASSPYPEEPGETQYF,TGTGCCAGTAGTCCTTACCCGGAGGAGCCGGGGGAGACCCAGTACTTC